This paragraph reports one T cell receptor (beta chain). Germline CDR1 is SGDLS and CDR2 is YYNGEE. J lost 6 bases, V lost 7 bases, and 9 bases had no gene match. The CDR3 is made up of 14 amino acids. This specimen comes from a study of shared clonotypes between healthy human individuals. Profiling relied on immunoSEQ multiplex PCR, and the TCRdb table lists in-frame clones only, not all of them. This sample yields hundreds of thousands of clones, of which approximately 95% are seen a single time; over 0.095% belongs to the top ten. It was CD45RO-negative cells, positively selected for CCR7, that made up naive CD8 cells, with terminally differentiated effector memory CD45RA+ cells excluded.

The sequencing sample was made of naive CD8+ T cells sorted from blood. This TCR derives from a woman in her 30s in good health. The chain uses TRBV9 and TRBJ2-1; 8 nucleotides align to TRBD2. CDR3 amino acids: CASRAGDVFNEQFF. The CDR3 bases are TGTGCCAGCCGAGCGGGAGATGTATTCAATGAGCAGTTCTTC.